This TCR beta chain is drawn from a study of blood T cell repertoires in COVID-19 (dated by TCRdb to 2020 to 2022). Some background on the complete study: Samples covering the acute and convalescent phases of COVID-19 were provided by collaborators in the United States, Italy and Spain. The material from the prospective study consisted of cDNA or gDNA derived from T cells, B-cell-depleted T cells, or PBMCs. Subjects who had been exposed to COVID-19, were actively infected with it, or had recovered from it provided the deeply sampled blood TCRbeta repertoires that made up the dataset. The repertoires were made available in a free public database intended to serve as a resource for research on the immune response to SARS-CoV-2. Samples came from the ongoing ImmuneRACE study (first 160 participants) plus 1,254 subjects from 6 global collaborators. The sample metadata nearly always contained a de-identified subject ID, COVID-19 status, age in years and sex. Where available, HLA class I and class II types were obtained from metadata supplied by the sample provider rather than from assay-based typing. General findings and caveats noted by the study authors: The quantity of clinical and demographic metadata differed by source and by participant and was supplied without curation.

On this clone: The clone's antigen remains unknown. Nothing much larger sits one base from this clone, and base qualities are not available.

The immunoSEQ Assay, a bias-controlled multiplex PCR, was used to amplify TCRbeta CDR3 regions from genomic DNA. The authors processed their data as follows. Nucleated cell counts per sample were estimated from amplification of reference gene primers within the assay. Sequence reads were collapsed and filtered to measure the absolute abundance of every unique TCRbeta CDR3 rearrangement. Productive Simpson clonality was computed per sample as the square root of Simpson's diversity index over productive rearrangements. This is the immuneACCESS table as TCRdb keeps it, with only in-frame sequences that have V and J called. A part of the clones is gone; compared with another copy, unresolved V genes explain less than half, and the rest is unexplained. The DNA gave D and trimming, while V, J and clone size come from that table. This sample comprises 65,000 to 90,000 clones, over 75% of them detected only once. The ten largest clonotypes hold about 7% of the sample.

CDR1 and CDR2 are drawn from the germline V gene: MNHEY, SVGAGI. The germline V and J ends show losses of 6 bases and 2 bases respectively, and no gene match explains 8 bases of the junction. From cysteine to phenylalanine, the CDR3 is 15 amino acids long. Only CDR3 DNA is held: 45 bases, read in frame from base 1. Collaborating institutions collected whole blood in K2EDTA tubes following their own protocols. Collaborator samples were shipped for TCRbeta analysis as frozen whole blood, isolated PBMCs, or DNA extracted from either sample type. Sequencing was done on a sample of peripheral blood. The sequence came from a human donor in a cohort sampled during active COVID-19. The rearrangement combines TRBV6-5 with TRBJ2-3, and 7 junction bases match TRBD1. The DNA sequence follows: TGTGCCAGCAGCAGACAGGGTTATTACACAGATACGCAGTATTTT. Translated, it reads CASSRQGYYTDTQYF.